This T cell receptor beta chain emerged from a study of shared clonotypes between healthy human individuals. Study information: A donor's plate count was three for CD4 naive and three for CD4 memory; CD8 naive had two and CD8 memory one. Findings of the study overall: Richness estimates generally favored naive over memory subsets. Sequencing depth was expected to influence donor clonotype sharing. Shared across a handful of donors were 4% to 6% of the naive CD4 clonotypes.

The protocol was immunoSEQ multiplex PCR, while the TCRdb copy is restricted to in-frame clones and leaves out a portion. The sample has approximately 700,000 clones; 73% are singletons. The V segment lost 6 bases and the J segment 6 bases; nucleotides outside the gene matches: 3. Germline assignment: CDR1 MNHNY and CDR2 SVGAGI (reference sequence). The CDR3 contains 14 residues. Points on this clone: As yet, its antigen is unknown.

The rearrangement joins TRBV6-6 to TRBJ2-2; 11 bases align to TRBD2. This clonotype was obtained from a woman aged 25 to 45 in good health. The sample taken for sequencing was memory CD4+ T cells sorted from blood. Subset: CD45RA-negative fraction. CDR3 DNA: TGTGCCAGCAGCACTAGCGGGAGTCCCGGGGAGCTGTTTTTT. Its translation: CASSTSGSPGELFF.